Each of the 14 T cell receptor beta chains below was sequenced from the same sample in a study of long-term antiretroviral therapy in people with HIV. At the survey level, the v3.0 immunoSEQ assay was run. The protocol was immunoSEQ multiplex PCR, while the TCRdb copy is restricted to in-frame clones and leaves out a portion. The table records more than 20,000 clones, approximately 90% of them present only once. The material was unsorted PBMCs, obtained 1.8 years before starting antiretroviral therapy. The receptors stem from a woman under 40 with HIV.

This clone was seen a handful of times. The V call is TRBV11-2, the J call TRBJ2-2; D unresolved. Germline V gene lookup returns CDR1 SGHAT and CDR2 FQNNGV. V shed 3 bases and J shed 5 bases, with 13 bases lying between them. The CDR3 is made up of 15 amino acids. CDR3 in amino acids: CASSLGIVGTGELFF. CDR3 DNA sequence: TGTGCCAGCAGCTTGGGGATCGTCGGTACCGGGGAGCTGTTTTTT.

CDR3 loop: CSAPHGEKLFF. DNA of the CDR3: TGCAGTGCCCCGCACGGGGAAAAACTGTTTTTT. The rearrangement uses TRBV20-1 and TRBJ1-4, with no clear D. V lost 6 bases to trimming and J lost 8 bases, with 10 bases between them. The CDR3 covers 11 residues. Germline assignment: CDR1 DFQATT and CDR2 SNEGSKA (reference sequence).

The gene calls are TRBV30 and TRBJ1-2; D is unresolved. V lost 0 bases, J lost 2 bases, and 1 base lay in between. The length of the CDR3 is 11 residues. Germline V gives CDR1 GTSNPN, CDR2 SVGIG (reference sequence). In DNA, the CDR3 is TGTGCCTGGAGTGTAAACTATGGCTACACCTTC. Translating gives CAWSVNYGYTF.

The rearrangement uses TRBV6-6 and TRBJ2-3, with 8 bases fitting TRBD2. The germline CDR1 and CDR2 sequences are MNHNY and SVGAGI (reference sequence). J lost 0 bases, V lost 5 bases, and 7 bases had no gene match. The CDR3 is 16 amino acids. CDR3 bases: TGTGCCAGCAGTGGCAGACTAGCGAGAAGCACAGATACGCAGTATTTT. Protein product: CASSGRLARSTDTQYF.

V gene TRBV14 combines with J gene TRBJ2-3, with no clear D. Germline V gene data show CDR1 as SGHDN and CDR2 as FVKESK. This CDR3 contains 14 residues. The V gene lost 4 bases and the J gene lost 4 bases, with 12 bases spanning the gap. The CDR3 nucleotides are TGTGCCAGCAGCCCCTCGTCTGGTGCAGATACGCAGTATTTT. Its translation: CASSPSSGADTQYF.

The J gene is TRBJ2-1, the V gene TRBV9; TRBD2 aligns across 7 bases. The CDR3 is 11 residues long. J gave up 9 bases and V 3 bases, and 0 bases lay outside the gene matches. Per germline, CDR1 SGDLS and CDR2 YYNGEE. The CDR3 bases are TGTGCCAGCAGCGGGGGGGGTGAGCAGTTCTTC. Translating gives CASSGGGEQFF. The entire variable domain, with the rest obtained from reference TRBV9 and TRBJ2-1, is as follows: DSGVTQTPKHLITATGQRVTLRCSPRSGDLSVYWYQQSLDQGLQFLIQYYNGEERAKGNILERFSAQQFPDLHSELNLSSLELGDSALYFCASSGGGEQFFGPGTRLTVL.

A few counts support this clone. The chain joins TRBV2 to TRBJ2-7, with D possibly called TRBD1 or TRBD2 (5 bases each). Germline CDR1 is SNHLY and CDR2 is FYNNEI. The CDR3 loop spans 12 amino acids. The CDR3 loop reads CASSDPGTATGV. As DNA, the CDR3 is TGTGCCAGCAGTGACCCCGGGACCGCGACTGGCGTC.

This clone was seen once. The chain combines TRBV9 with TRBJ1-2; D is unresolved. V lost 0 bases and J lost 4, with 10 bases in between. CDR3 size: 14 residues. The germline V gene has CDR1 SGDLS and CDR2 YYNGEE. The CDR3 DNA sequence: TGTGCCAGCAGCGTAGTTGGAGGAGGCTATGGCTACACCTTC. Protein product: CASSVVGGGYGYTF. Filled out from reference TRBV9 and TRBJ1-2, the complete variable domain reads DSGVTQTPKHLITATGQRVTLRCSPRSGDLSVYWYQQSLDQGLQFLIQYYNGEERAKGNILERFSAQQFPDLHSELNLSSLELGDSALYFCASSVVGGGYGYTFGSGTRLTVV.

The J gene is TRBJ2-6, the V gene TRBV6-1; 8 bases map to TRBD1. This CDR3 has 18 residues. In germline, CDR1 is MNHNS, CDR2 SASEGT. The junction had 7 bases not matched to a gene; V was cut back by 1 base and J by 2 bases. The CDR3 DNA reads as TGTGCCAGCAGTGAAGGACAGGGGCGTGGAGCTGGGGCCAACGTCCTGACTTTC. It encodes CASSEGQGRGAGANVLTF.

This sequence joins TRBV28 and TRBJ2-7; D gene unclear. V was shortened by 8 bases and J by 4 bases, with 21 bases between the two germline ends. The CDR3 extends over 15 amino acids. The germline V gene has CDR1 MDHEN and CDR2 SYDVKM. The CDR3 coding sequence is TGTGCCAGCTACTCTATCAGAAGAAGACTTTACGAGCAGTACTTC. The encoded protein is CASYSIRRRLYEQYF.

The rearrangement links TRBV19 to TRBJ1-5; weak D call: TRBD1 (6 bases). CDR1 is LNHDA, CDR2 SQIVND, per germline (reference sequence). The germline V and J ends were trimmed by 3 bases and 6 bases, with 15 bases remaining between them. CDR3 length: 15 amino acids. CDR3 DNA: TGTGCCAGTAGTATCGGGGCAGGGGCCCGTCAGCCCCAGCATTTT. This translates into CASSIGAGARQPQHF.

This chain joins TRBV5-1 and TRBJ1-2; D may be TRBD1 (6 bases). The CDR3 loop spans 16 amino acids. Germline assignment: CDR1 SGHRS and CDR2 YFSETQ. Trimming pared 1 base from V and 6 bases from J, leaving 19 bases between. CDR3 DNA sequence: TGCGCCAGCAGCTTGCTACGGGGGGCTCTGAGTGATGGCTACACCTTC. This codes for CASSLLRGALSDGYTF.

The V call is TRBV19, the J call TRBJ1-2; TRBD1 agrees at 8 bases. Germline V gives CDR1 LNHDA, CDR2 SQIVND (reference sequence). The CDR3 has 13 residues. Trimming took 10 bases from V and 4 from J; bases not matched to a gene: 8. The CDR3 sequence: CATDRGRPYGYTF. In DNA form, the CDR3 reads TGTGCCACCGACAGGGGCCGCCCCTATGGCTACACCTTC.

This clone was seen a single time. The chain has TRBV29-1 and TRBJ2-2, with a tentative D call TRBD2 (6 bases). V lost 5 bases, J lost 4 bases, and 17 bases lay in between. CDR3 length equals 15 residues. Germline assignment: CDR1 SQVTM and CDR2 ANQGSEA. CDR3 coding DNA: TGCAGCGTTCCAGCTTCGGGTAGCGGCACCGGGGAGCTGTTTTTT. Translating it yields CSVPASGSGTGELFF.